Listed below are T cell receptor beta chains from one sample, sequenced in a study of T-cell reconstitution after alpha-beta-depleted transplantation in children. A single record per CDR3 protein comes from TCRdb applying MiXCR to the PCR reads. The table lists 450,000 to 600,000 distinct CDR3 sequences, 10% to 15% of them singletons. This specimen consisted of PBMCs, mostly from graft donor cells, obtained 360 days after TCRalphabeta/CD19-depleted stem cell transplant. The receptors stem from a male patient younger than 18 who had a stem cell transplant for acute myeloid leukemia, so the T cells may come from the graft donor. Both conserved end residues are part of each CDR3. A D gene is named only where the DNA matches it firmly. Clone size is stated in some rows and not others, as once, few, many or a class when expanded.

V gene	clone size	D gene	J gene	CDR3 protein	CDR3 DNA
TRBV18	-	TRBD2	TRBJ2-1	CASSPRRLAGKNEQFF	TGTGCCAGCTCACCACGTCGACTAGCGGGAAAGAATGAGCAGTTCTTC
TRBV24-1	-	TRBD2	TRBJ2-5	CATSDSKREEETQYF	TGTGCCACCAGTGATTCTAAGCGGGAGGAAGAGACCCAGTACTTC
TRBV12-3/TRBV12-4	many	-	TRBJ2-1	CASRGRQQRYNEQFF	TGTGCCAGCAGGGGACGACAGCAGAGGTACAATGAGCAGTTCTTC
TRBV18	-	-	TRBJ2-5	CASSPVTALGPAQETQYF	TGTGCCAGCTCACCAGTTACGGCCTTGGGCCCCGCCCAAGAGACCCAGTACTTC
TRBV2	-	TRBD2	TRBJ2-7	CASSRPSGDGEQYF	TGTGCCAGCAGCCGCCCTAGCGGGGACGGCGAGCAGTACTTC
TRBV7-2	-	-	TRBJ2-3	CASSRWGTQYF	TGTGCCAGCAGCCGTTGGGGTACGCAGTATTTT
TRBV20-1	many	-	TRBJ2-7	CSARDTRTYEQYF	TGCAGTGCTAGAGATACTAGAACCTACGAGCAGTACTTC
TRBV27	many	TRBD2	TRBJ2-1	CASSRDFETGGYNEQFF	TGTGCCAGCAGTCGCGACTTCGAGACCGGGGGGTACAATGAGCAGTTCTTC
TRBV24-1	-	TRBD2	TRBJ2-1	CAPNELAGANSYNEQFF	TGTGCCCCGAACGAACTAGCGGGGGCCAACTCCTACAATGAGCAGTTCTTC
TRBV28	-	TRBD2	TRBJ2-7	CASSTRGSGRYEQYF	TGTGCCAGCAGTACCCGAGGTAGCGGGAGGTACGAGCAGTACTTC
TRBV6-1	few	TRBD2	TRBJ2-3	CASSQLAGGQDTQYF	TGTGCCAGCAGCCAACTAGCGGGAGGGCAAGATACGCAGTATTTT
TRBV20-1	-	-	TRBJ2-5	CSAGGWASQETQYF	TGCAGTGCCGGCGGGTGGGCGTCACAAGAGACCCAGTACTTC
TRBV7-3	-	TRBD2	TRBJ2-1	CASSSGSSEIAGDNEQFF	TGTGCCAGCAGCTCGGGCTCTAGTGAGATAGCGGGGGACAATGAGCAGTTCTTC
TRBV20-1	-	-	TRBJ2-1	CSARDGRRVVDEQFF	TGCAGTGCTAGAGATGGGCGGAGGGTTGTGGATGAGCAGTTCTTC
TRBV4-1	many	TRBD2	TRBJ2-1	CASSQEHAGGVPKQFF	TGCGCCAGCAGCCAAGAGCATGCGGGAGGGGTACCCAAGCAGTTCTTC
TRBV7-2	many	-	TRBJ1-5	CASSIGPNQPQHF	TGTGCCAGCAGCATCGGACCTAATCAGCCCCAGCATTTT
TRBV20-1	few	-	TRBJ2-5	CSACRDPSYQETQYF	TGCAGTGCTTGCAGGGACCCTTCCTACCAAGAGACCCAGTACTTC
TRBV6-4	few	TRBD2	TRBJ2-2	CASSSENLGGTTGELFF	TGTGCCAGCAGTTCTGAAAACCTGGGAGGGACCACCGGGGAGCTGTTTTTT
TRBV5-1	-	TRBD2	TRBJ2-7	CASSRGLAVYEQYF	TGCGCCAGCAGCCGGGGACTAGCGGTCTACGAGCAGTACTTC
TRBV29-1	few	-	TRBJ2-7	CSVADPPVYEQYF	TGCAGCGTTGCGGACCCCCCGGTCTACGAGCAGTACTTC
TRBV25-1	-	-	TRBJ2-2	CASSDWGQANTGELFF	TGTGCCAGCAGTGATTGGGGGCAAGCGAACACCGGGGAGCTGTTTTTT
TRBV29-1	many	TRBD2	TRBJ2-3	CSVRGGRGADTQYF	TGCAGCGTCCGTGGCGGGAGAGGGGCAGATACGCAGTATTTT
TRBV25-1	few	-	TRBJ2-2	CASSEPGQGTGELFF	TGTGCCAGCAGTGAACCGGGGCAGGGAACCGGGGAGCTGTTTTTT
TRBV7-2	-	-	TRBJ2-1	CASSPRHTPYNEQFF	TGTGCCAGCAGCCCAAGGCACACCCCTTACAATGAGCAGTTCTTC
TRBV7-3	-	-	TRBJ2-3	CASSLSGVAGSDTQYF	TGTGCCAGCAGCTTATCCGGGGTCGCCGGGTCAGATACGCAGTATTTT
TRBV28	many	TRBD2	TRBJ2-5	CASDLGTSGKETQYF	TGTGCCAGCGATCTGGGCACTAGCGGAAAAGAGACCCAGTACTTC
TRBV24-1	few	-	TRBJ2-3	CATSGRVTDTQYF	TGTGCCACCAGTGGAAGAGTCACAGATACGCAGTATTTT
TRBV2	few	-	TRBJ2-7	CASRSRWAGNSYPSYEQYF	TGTGCCAGCAGATCCCGTTGGGCAGGGAATTCGTACCCGTCCTACGAGCAGTACTTC
TRBV18	once	-	TRBJ2-5	CASSPPMGRGETQYF	TGTGCCAGCTCACCCCCGATGGGGCGAGGGGAGACCCAGTACTTC
TRBV2	-	-	TRBJ2-1	CASNQGPGGYNEQFF	TGTGCCAGCAACCAAGGGCCAGGAGGATACAATGAGCAGTTCTTC
TRBV20-1	few	-	TRBJ2-1	CSARFEQFF	TGCAGTGCTAGGTTTGAGCAGTTCTTC
TRBV4-2	-	-	TRBJ2-1	CASSQDIAGEQFF	TGTGCCAGCAGCCAAGATATAGCTGGTGAGCAGTTCTTC
TRBV5-6	many	-	TRBJ2-3	CASSLAGPDTQYF	TGTGCCAGCAGCTTGGCGGGACCAGATACGCAGTATTTT
TRBV6-5	once	TRBD1	TRBJ2-2	CASSYSRGTGGLVGELFF	TGTGCCAGCAGTTACTCGAGAGGGACAGGGGGCTTGGTCGGGGAGCTGTTTTTT
TRBV10-3	few	-	TRBJ2-2	CAISQGGTNTGELFF	TGTGCCATCAGTCAGGGCGGCACGAACACCGGGGAGCTGTTTTTT
TRBV20-1	-	-	TRBJ2-1	CSNSGGGWYEQFF	TGCAGTAATAGCGGAGGAGGATGGTATGAGCAGTTCTTC
TRBV5-6	few	-	TRBJ2-1	CASSLSLVSGEQFF	TGTGCCAGCAGCTTGTCACTGGTTTCAGGGGAGCAGTTCTTC
TRBV6-6	many	-	TRBJ2-1	CASSYVPASYNEQFF	TGTGCCAGCAGTTATGTCCCCGCCTCCTACAATGAGCAGTTCTTC
TRBV28	many	TRBD1	TRBJ2-1	CAATAGTGTNEQFF	TGTGCCGCCACAGCCGGGACAGGGACCAATGAGCAGTTCTTC
TRBV6-2/TRBV6-3	few	-	TRBJ2-3	CASSFPDRRFTDTQYF	TGTGCCAGCAGTTTCCCAGACAGACGCTTCACAGATACGCAGTATTTT
TRBV23-1	few	-	TRBJ2-7	CARPGGTSYEQYF	TGCGCCAGACCGGGTGGGACCTCCTACGAGCAGTACTTC
TRBV5-1	-	TRBD2	TRBJ2-7	CASSTHSGLSTREQYF	TGCGCCAGCAGCACACATAGCGGGCTCTCTACGAGGGAGCAGTACTTC
TRBV28	many	-	TRBJ2-1	CASEFRVYNEQFF	TGTGCCAGCGAGTTCCGGGTCTACAATGAGCAGTTCTTC
TRBV11-1	many	-	TRBJ1-4	CASSAYRTEEKLFF	TGTGCCAGCAGCGCATACAGGACGGAAGAAAAACTGTTTTTT
TRBV7-3	-	TRBD1	TRBJ2-5	CASSLDRTGGGTQYF	TGTGCCAGCAGCTTAGACCGGACAGGGGGCGGGACCCAGTACTTC
TRBV3-1	-	TRBD1	TRBJ2-7	CASSQRGLLYEQYF	TGTGCCAGCAGCCAAAGGGGGCTGCTTTACGAGCAGTACTTC
TRBV28	-	TRBD1	TRBJ2-5	CASRQGGGETQYF	TGTGCCAGCAGACAGGGGGGCGGAGAGACCCAGTACTTC
TRBV12-3/TRBV12-4	-	-	TRBJ1-1	CASNTGSLGNTEAFF	TGTGCCAGCAACACGGGATCCCTTGGAAACACTGAAGCTTTCTTT
TRBV13	-	-	TRBJ2-7	CASSLGREYEQYF	TGTGCCAGCAGCTTAGGTCGGGAGTACGAGCAGTACTTC
TRBV3-1	-	TRBD2	TRBJ2-1	CASSQDFLAGYEQFF	TGTGCCAGCAGCCAAGATTTCCTAGCGGGCTATGAGCAGTTCTTC
TRBV9	-	-	TRBJ2-1	CASSPSRGTLSYNEQFF	TGTGCCAGCAGCCCTAGTAGGGGGACATTATCCTACAATGAGCAGTTCTTC
TRBV4-3	-	TRBD2	TRBJ2-1	CASSLELAGGYNEQFF	TGCGCCAGCAGCCTTGAGCTAGCGGGAGGATACAATGAGCAGTTCTTC
TRBV29-1	few	-	TRBJ2-5	CSVNRVQETQYF	TGCAGCGTCAACAGGGTCCAAGAGACCCAGTACTTC
TRBV18	-	-	TRBJ2-6	CASSPIRTGQGGYGANVLTF	TGTGCCAGCTCACCAATACGGACTGGGCAGGGTGGATATGGGGCCAACGTCCTGACTTTC
TRBV15	many	-	TRBJ1-5	CATSTRDAVTVHNQPQHF	TGTGCCACCAGCACCCGGGACGCCGTGACAGTTCACAATCAGCCCCAGCATTTT